Listed here are 29 T cell receptor beta chains from one sample, sequenced in a study of cytomegalovirus exposure and HLA in healthy donors. PCR was performed using 60 Vbeta and 13 Jbeta primers. Profiled with immunoSEQ multiplex PCR; TCRdb holds only in-frame clones, not every one. The data contain approximately 110,000 clones, 67% of them singletons. The sample comprised PBMCs. The source of these receptors is a man younger than 30 in good health and CMV-seropositive.

J is TRBJ1-2 and V is TRBV29-1; D gene unclear. The CDR3 runs 13 residues. Germline V gene lookup returns CDR1 SQVTM and CDR2 ANQGSEA. Between the trimmed V and J ends, which lost 2 bases and 8 bases, there was a span of 15 bases. The CDR3 is CSVEPVGIGGYTF. The CDR3 DNA reads as TGCAGCGTTGAACCCGTGGGCATCGGCGGCTACACCTTC. The full variable domain, in which reference TRBV29-1 and TRBJ1-2 provide the parts outside the CDR3, is SAVISQKPSRDICQRGTSLTIQCQVDSQVTMMFWYRQQPGQSLTLIATANQGSEATYESGFVIDKFPISRPNLTFSTLTVSNMSPEDSSIYLCSVEPVGIGGYTFGSGTRLTVV.

The gene calls are TRBV4-1 and TRBJ1-1; D gene unclear. The CDR3 sequence is 15 residues long. V dropped 1 base and J dropped 11 bases, with 20 bases sitting between them. Germline-derived CDR1 and CDR2 are MGHRA and YSYEKL. For the CDR3, the DNA is TGCGCCAGCAGCCAAGTTGCGGGTAAGGAGCGGAGGGCTTTCTTT. Its protein product is CASSQVAGKERRAFF.

The gene calls are TRBV6-4 and TRBJ2-3; TRBD1 agrees at 7 bases. With 6 bases clipped from V and 2 bases from J, the junction kept 8 bases outside the gene matches. This CDR3 is built from 15 residues. Germline-derived CDR1 and CDR2 are MRHNA and SNTAGT. The CDR3 region is CASSEGDSPTDTQYF. The CDR3 DNA is TGTGCCAGCAGCGAGGGGGACAGCCCCACAGATACGCAGTATTTT.

The genes are TRBV7-9 and TRBJ1-3; TRBD1 might be the D (5 bases). V was cut by 6 bases and J by 0 bases, with 21 bases left in between. The V gene's germline CDR1 is SEHNR and CDR2 FQNEAQ (reference sequence). CDR3 length equals 18 residues. The CDR3 here is CASRLIGDGGGSGNTIYF. CDR3 bases: TGTGCCAGCAGGCTCATCGGGGACGGGGGGGGCTCTGGAAACACCATATATTTT. The variable domain in full, completed from reference TRBV7-9 and TRBJ1-3, reads DTGVSQNPRHKITKRGQNVTFRCDPISEHNRLYWYRQTLGQGPEFLTYFQNEAQLEKSRLLSDRFSAERPKGSFSTLEIQRTEQGDSAMYLCASRLIGDGGGSGNTIYFGEGSWLTVV.

The J gene is TRBJ2-5, the V gene TRBV5-1; D gene uncertain. Trimming left V 1 base short and J 5 bases short, with 12 bases between. This CDR3 region has 14 residues. Looked up from germline, CDR1 is SGHRS and CDR2 is YFSETQ. The CDR3 loop is CASSLNPLGETQYF. The CDR3 DNA is TGCGCCAGCAGCTTGAACCCCCTCGGGGAGACCCAGTACTTC.

The V gene is TRBV29-1, the J gene TRBJ2-2, with 8 bases that match TRBD2. The CDR3 is 16 amino acids. Germline loops: CDR1 SQVTM, CDR2 ANQGSEA. The V and J ends lost 4 bases and 0 bases, in that order; junction bases with no gene match: 7. CDR3 residues: CSVGSTSVSNTGELFF. CDR3 sequence (DNA): TGCAGCGTTGGTTCGACTAGCGTCTCGAACACCGGGGAGCTGTTTTTT.

The V gene is TRBV30, the J gene TRBJ2-7; TRBD1 matches at 8 bases. This CDR3 comprises 14 residues. V was pared by 4 bases and J by 4 bases, with 9 bases of the junction left unmatched. CDR1 GTSNPN and CDR2 SVGIG come from the germline V gene (reference sequence). CDR3 DNA: TGTGCCTGGACCGAACGGACAGGGCAGTACGAGCAGTACTTC. Its protein product is CAWTERTGQYEQYF.

The chain joins TRBV7-7 to TRBJ2-5; tentative D call: TRBD2 (5 bases). There are 14 residues in the CDR3. Per germline, CDR1 SSHAT and CDR2 FNYEAQ (reference sequence). Trimming left V 4 bases short and J 5 bases short, with 14 bases between. CDR3 in DNA: TGTGCCAGCAGCTCCGCCGGGGAGAGGGAGACCCAGTACTTC. Its protein is CASSSAGERETQYF.

V is TRBV5-4 and J is TRBJ2-3; possibly TRBD2 for D (6 bases). The CDR3 has 13 residues. In germline, CDR1 is SGHNT, CDR2 YYREEE (reference sequence). The V and J ends lost 6 bases and 5 bases respectively, with 13 bases between them. CDR3: CASTPGSGDTQYF. The CDR3 region has the DNA TGTGCCAGCACCCCCGGTAGCGGAGATACGCAGTATTTT.

This chain connects TRBV5-1 to TRBJ2-7; 7 bases fit TRBD1. The V gene's germline CDR1 is SGHRS and CDR2 YFSETQ. V trimming: 5 bases; J trimming: 5 bases; junction bases outside the gene matches: 16. This CDR3 spans 16 amino acids. Here the CDR3 reads CASRVRGKGATDEQYF. The CDR3 DNA reads as TGCGCCAGCAGGGTGAGGGGGAAGGGGGCCACTGACGAGCAGTACTTC.

This chain joins TRBV7-9 and TRBJ1-1; D is unclear. Germline CDR1 and CDR2: SEHNR and FQNEAQ (reference sequence). V was cut by 1 base and J by 5 bases, with 14 bases left in between. This CDR3 is built from 15 residues. Written as DNA, the CDR3 is TGTGCCAGCAGCTTAGGTCGGGCGAGGGTGACTGAAGCTTTCTTT. Its protein product is CASSLGRARVTEAFF.

This clone was picked up a small number of times. This rearrangement joins TRBV5-1 to TRBJ2-7, with D possibly matching TRBD2 (5 bases). The CDR3 consists of 15 residues. Germline assignment: CDR1 SGHRS and CDR2 YFSETQ. V shed 0 bases and J shed 5 bases, with 15 bases lying between them. CDR3 residues: CASSLASFGEHEQYF. The CDR3 DNA sequence: TGCGCCAGCAGCTTGGCCTCCTTCGGGGAGCACGAGCAGTACTTC.

This clone occurred a few times. The chain joins TRBV27 to TRBJ2-2, with 12 nucleotides matching TRBD2. V was pared by 5 bases and J by 5 bases, with 9 bases of the junction left unmatched. The CDR3 runs to 17 residues. The germline V gene has CDR1 MNHEY and CDR2 SMNVEV (reference sequence). In DNA form, the CDR3 reads TGTGCCAGCAGTGCGCTAGCGGGGGGGCTTGGAACCGGGGAGCTGTTTTTT. Its translation is CASSALAGGLGTGELFF.

This chain links TRBV19 with TRBJ1-2, with 7 bases matching TRBD1. The CDR3 covers 12 residues. Germline lookup yields CDR1 LNHDA and CDR2 SQIVND (reference sequence). V trimming: 5 bases; J trimming: 8 bases; junction bases outside the gene matches: 5. The CDR3 reads CASSEGALGYTF. The CDR3 coding sequence is TGTGCCAGTAGTGAGGGGGCTTTGGGCTACACCTTC.

This rearrangement joins TRBV6-5 to TRBJ1-2, with D unclear. Trimming took 0 bases from V and 4 from J, leaving 12 bases between them. Looked up from germline, CDR1 is MNHEY and CDR2 is SVGAGI. There are 15 residues in the CDR3. CDR3 protein: CASSYSPSQFYGYTF. The DNA of the CDR3 is TGTGCCAGCAGTTACTCGCCTTCCCAGTTCTATGGCTACACCTTC.

V is TRBV7-6 and J is TRBJ2-5, with 13 bases lining up with TRBD2. The CDR3 sequence is 18 residues long. Germline assignment: CDR1 SGHVS and CDR2 FNYEAQ. Unmatched junction bases numbered 12, after V lost 5 bases and J lost 3 bases. The CDR3 region has the DNA TGTGCCAGCAGCCCCTACGCCACCGGGACTAGCGGGGAAGAGACCCAGTACTTC. Translated: CASSPYATGTSGEETQYF.

The chain combines TRBV7-8 with TRBJ1-2; D is possibly TRBD1 (6 bases). CDR1 is SGHVS and CDR2 is FQNEAQ in the germline V gene. V was pared by 7 bases and J by 4 bases, with 7 bases between. This CDR3 region has 11 residues. The CDR3 nucleotides read TGTGCCAGCACCAGGGGCTATGGCTACACCTTC. Protein sequence: CASTRGYGYTF.

This chain links TRBV9 with TRBJ2-4; the D gene is possibly TRBD2 (5 bases). Germline CDR1 and CDR2: SGDLS and YYNGEE. The V and J ends lost 4 bases and 5 bases respectively, with 19 bases between them. The CDR3 spans 16 residues. The DNA of the CDR3 is TGTGCCAGCAGCCAACTACCGGGGAGCTCCCAAAACATTCAGTACTTC. Protein sequence: CASSQLPGSSQNIQYF.

The J gene is TRBJ2-7, the V gene TRBV20-1; the D gene is possibly TRBD1 (6 bases). CDR1 and CDR2 (germline): DFQATT, SNEGSKA (reference sequence). The CDR3 is 11 residues long. V lost 3 bases and J lost 6, with 9 bases in between. This chain's CDR3 is CSASRDTEQYV. The CDR3 bases are TGCAGTGCTAGCCGGGACACCGAGCAGTACGTC.

This sequence joins TRBV9 and TRBJ1-2; D is undetermined. The CDR3 sequence is 13 residues long. Germline CDR1 reads SGDLS; CDR2 reads YYNGEE. Trimming pared 0 bases from V and 2 bases from J, leaving 5 bases between. The CDR3 coding sequence is TGTGCCAGCAGCGTAGAACTAAACTATGGCTACACCTTC. Its translation: CASSVELNYGYTF. The whole variable domain, filled in from reference TRBV9 and TRBJ1-2, reads DSGVTQTPKHLITATGQRVTLRCSPRSGDLSVYWYQQSLDQGLQFLIQYYNGEERAKGNILERFSAQQFPDLHSELNLSSLELGDSALYFCASSVELNYGYTFGSGTRLTVV.

V usage is TRBV19 and J usage is TRBJ1-1, with 7 bases matching TRBD1. CDR3 length: 16 residues. V lost 0 bases, J lost 4 bases, and 8 bases stayed unmatched. Germline V gene sequence: CDR1 LNHDA, CDR2 SQIVND (reference sequence). The CDR3 region has the DNA TGTGCCAGTAGTATAGATCGAAGCAGGGGGGCCACTGAAGCTTTCTTT. Translated: CASSIDRSRGATEAFF. Drawing the rest from reference TRBV19 and TRBJ1-1, the complete variable domain is DGGITQSPKYLFRKEGQNVTLSCEQNLNHDAMYWYRQDPGQGLRLIYYSQIVNDFQKGDIAEGYSVSREKKESFPLTVTSAQKNPTAFYLCASSIDRSRGATEAFFGQGTRLTVV.

This clone was picked up a small number of times. The chain uses TRBV7-9 and TRBJ2-1, with 10 bases that match TRBD1. The CDR3 consists of 16 residues. The V gene's germline CDR1 is SEHNR and CDR2 FQNEAQ (reference sequence). The V and J ends lost 2 bases and 5 bases, in that order; junction bases with no gene match: 6. In nucleotides, the CDR3 is TGTGCCAGCAGCTTACCAGGACAGGGGGACAACAATGAGCAGTTCTTC. This encodes CASSLPGQGDNNEQFF.

V is TRBV6-1 and J is TRBJ2-1, with D perhaps matching TRBD1 (5 bases). Germline CDR1 and CDR2: MNHNS and SASEGT. The CDR3 totals 16 residues. The V gene lost 1 base and the J gene lost 9 bases, with 19 bases spanning the gap. Here the CDR3 DNA reads TGTGCCAGCAGTGAAGTTATGAGTCCGATCCAGGGTGAGCAGTTCTTC. As protein: CASSEVMSPIQGEQFF.

This clone was detected only once. This chain links TRBV5-1 with TRBJ1-6, with TRBD1 matching 7 bases. The trim removed 4 bases at V and 9 bases at J, leaving 10 bases unmatched. The length of the CDR3 is 15 residues. Germline V CDR1 and CDR2: SGHRS, YFSETQ. The CDR3 reads CASSQKTGAGSPLHF. The DNA for the CDR3 is TGCGCCAGCAGCCAAAAAACAGGGGCGGGTTCACCCCTCCACTTT.

The V gene is TRBV7-2, the J gene TRBJ1-1; 8 nucleotides line up with TRBD1. This CDR3 region has 13 residues. V shed 6 bases, J shed 4 bases, and the junction held 4 bases outside the gene matches. The germline V gene encodes CDR1 SGHTA and CDR2 FQGNSA. The CDR3: CASSFTGGTEAFF. In DNA form, the CDR3 reads TGTGCCAGCAGTTTTACAGGGGGCACTGAAGCTTTCTTT.

This sequence joins TRBV5-4 and TRBJ2-2; unclear D gene. The V and J ends lost 5 bases and 4 bases respectively, with 9 bases between them. The germline V gene has CDR1 SGHNT and CDR2 YYREEE (reference sequence). This CDR3 is built from 13 residues. Here the CDR3 DNA reads TGTGCCAGCAGGCCTATCTCCACCGGGGAGCTGTTTTTT. This translates into CASRPISTGELFF.

This chain joins TRBV5-1 and TRBJ2-5, with a tentative D call TRBD1 (5 bases). Trimming took 3 bases from V and 5 from J, leaving 14 bases between them. Germline CDR1 SGHRS, CDR2 YFSETQ. The CDR3 length is 14 residues. The CDR3 sequence is CASSSTRAGETQYF. CDR3 nucleotides: TGCGCCAGCAGCTCAACCAGGGCTGGTGAGACCCAGTACTTC.

This clone was seen only a few times. This chain uses TRBV5-1 with TRBJ2-7, with D perhaps matching TRBD2 (5 bases). CDR1 SGHRS and CDR2 YFSETQ come from the germline V gene. This CDR3 is 13 amino acids long. V was shortened by 7 bases and J by 0 bases, with 11 bases between the two germline ends. In nucleotides, the CDR3 is TGCGCCAGCGGAGAGGGCGCCTCCTACGAGCAGTACTTC. Translated: CASGEGASYEQYF.

V usage is TRBV6-5 and J usage is TRBJ1-1; 8 bases map to TRBD1. The CDR3 sequence is 12 residues long. Germline loops: CDR1 MNHEY, CDR2 SVGAGI. V gave up 6 bases and J gave up 13 bases; unmatched junction bases: 10. CDR3 residues: CASSVPGGVGFF. CDR3 nucleotides: TGTGCCAGCAGCGTTCCAGGGGGCGTAGGTTTCTTT.